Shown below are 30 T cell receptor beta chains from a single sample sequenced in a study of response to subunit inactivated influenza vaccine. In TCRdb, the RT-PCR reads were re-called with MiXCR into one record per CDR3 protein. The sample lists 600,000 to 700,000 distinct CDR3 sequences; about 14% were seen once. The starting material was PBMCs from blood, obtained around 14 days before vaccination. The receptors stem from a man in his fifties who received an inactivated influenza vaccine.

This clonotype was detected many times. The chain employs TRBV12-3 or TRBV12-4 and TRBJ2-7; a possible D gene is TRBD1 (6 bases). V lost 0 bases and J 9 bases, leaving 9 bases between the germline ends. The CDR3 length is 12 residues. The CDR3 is CASSLARGWQYF. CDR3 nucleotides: TGTGCCAGCAGTTTAGCTAGGGGGTGGCAGTACTTC.

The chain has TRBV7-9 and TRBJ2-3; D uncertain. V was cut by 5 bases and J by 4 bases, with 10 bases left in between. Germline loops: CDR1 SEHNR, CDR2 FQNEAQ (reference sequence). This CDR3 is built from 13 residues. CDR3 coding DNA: TGTGCCAGCAGCCCTTCTTTCCCAGATACGCAGTATTTT. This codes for CASSPSFPDTQYF.

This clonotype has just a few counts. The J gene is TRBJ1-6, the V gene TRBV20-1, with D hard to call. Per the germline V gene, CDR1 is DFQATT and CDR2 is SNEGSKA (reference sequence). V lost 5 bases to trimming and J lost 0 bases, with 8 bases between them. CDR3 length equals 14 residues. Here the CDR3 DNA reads TGCAGTGCTGCAGCGAGCTCCTATAATTCACCCCTCCACTTT. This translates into CSAAASSYNSPLHF.

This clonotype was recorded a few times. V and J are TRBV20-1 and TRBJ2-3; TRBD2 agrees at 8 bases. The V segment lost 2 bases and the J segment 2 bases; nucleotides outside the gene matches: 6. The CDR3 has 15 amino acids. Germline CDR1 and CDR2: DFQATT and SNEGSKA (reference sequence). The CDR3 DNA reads TGCAGTGCTAGAAATGCGGGAGGACCCACAGATACGCAGTATTTT. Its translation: CSARNAGGPTDTQYF.

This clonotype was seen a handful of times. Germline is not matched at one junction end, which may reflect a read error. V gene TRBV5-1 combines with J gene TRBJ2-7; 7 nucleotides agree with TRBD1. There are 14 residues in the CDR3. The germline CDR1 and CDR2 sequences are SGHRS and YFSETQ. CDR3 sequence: CASSPGGSSYEQYF. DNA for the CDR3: TGTGCCAGCAGTCCAGGGGGATCCTCCTACGAGCAGTACTTC.

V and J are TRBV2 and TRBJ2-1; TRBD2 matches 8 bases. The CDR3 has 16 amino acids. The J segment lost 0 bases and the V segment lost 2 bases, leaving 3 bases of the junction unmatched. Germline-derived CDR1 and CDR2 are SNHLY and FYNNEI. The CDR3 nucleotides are TGTGCCAGCAGTGAACTCAGCGGGAGCTCCTACAATGAGCAGTTCTTC. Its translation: CASSELSGSSYNEQFF.

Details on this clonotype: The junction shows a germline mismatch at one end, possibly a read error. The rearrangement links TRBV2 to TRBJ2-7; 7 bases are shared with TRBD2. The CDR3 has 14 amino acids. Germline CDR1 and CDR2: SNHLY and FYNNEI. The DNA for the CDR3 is TGTGCCAGCAGCGAAGCGGGACGGGCCCAGCCACAGTACTTC. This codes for CASSEAGRAQPQYF.

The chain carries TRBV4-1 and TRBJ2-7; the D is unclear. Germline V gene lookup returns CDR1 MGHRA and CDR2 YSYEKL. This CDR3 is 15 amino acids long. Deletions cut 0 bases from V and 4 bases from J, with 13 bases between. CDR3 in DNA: TGCGCCAGCAGCCAAGAGGGCTCCAGCAGGTACGAGCAGTACTTC. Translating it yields CASSQEGSSRYEQYF.

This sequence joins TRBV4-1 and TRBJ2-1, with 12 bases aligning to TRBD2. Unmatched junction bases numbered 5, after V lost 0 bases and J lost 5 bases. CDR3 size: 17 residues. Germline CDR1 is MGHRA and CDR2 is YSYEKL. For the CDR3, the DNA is TGCGCCAGCAGCCAAGATTGGAGGACTAGCGGGGACAATGAGCAGTTCTTC. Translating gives CASSQDWRTSGDNEQFF.

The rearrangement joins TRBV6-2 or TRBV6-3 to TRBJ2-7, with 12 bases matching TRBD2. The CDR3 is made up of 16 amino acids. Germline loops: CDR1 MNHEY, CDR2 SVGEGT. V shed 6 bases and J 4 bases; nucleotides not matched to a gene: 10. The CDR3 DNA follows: TGTGCCAGCAGAACTCGGACTAGCGGGGCTTATTACGAGCAGTACTTC. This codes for CASRTRTSGAYYEQYF.

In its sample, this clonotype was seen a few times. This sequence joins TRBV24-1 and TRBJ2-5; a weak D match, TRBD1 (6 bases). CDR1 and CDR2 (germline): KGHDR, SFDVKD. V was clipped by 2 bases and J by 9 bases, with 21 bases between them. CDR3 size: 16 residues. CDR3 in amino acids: CATSDSRVGLKGAQYF. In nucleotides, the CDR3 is TGTGCCACCAGTGATTCCCGGGTTGGGCTTAAGGGGGCCCAGTACTTC.

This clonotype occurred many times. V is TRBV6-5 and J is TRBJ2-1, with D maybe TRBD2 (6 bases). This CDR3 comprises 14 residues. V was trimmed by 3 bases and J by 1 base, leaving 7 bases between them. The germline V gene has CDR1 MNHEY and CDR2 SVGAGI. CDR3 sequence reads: CASSYGGSYNEQFF. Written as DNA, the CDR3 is TGTGCCAGCAGTTATGGGGGGTCCTACAATGAGCAGTTCTTC.

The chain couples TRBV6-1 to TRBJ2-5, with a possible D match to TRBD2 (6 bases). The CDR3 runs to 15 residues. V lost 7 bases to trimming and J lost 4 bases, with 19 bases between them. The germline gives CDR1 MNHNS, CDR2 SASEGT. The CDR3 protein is CASMEGSRRLETQYF. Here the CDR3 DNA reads TGTGCCAGCATGGAGGGGTCGCGAAGACTAGAGACCCAGTACTTC.

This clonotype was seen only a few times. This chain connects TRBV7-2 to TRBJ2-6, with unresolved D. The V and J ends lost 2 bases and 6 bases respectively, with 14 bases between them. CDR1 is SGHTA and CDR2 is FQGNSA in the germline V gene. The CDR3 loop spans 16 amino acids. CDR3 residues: CASSLRAGTQANVLTF. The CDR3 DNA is TGTGCCAGCAGCTTAAGGGCAGGCACACAGGCCAACGTCCTGACTTTC.

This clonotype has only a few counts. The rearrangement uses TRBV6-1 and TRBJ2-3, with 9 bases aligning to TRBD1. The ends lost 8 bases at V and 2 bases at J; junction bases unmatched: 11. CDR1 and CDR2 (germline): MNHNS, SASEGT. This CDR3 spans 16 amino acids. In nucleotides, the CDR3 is TGTGCCAGCGTACCCAGACAGGGGGAATTCACAGATACGCAGTATTTT. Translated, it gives CASVPRQGEFTDTQYF.

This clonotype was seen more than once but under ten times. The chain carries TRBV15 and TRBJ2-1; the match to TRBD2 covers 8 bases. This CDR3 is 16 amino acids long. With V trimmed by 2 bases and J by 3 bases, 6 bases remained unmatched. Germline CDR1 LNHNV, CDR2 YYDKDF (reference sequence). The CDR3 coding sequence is TGTGCCACCAGCAGAAAAGCGGGGGCTGGCTACAATGAGCAGTTCTTC. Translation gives CATSRKAGAGYNEQFF.

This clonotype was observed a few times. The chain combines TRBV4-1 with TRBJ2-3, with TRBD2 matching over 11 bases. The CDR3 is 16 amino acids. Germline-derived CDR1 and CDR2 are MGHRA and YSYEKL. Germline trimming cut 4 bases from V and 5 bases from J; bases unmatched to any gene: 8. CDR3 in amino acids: CASSLPTSGIKDTQYF. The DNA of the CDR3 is TGCGCCAGCAGCCTACCGACTAGCGGGATAAAAGATACGCAGTATTTT.

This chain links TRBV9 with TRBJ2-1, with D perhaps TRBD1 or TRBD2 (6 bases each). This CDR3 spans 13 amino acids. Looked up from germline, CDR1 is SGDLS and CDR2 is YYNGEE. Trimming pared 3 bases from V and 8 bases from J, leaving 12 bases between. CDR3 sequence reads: CASSAGGRDEQFF. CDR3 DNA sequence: TGTGCCAGCAGCGCTGGGGGGCGGGATGAGCAGTTCTTC.

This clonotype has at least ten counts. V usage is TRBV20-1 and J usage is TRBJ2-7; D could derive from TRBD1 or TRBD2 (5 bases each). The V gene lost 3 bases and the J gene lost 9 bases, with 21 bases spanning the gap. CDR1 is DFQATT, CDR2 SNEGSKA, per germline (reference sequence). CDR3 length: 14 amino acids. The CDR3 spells CSARPTGPALWQYF. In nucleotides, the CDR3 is TGCAGTGCTAGGCCGACGGGACCAGCGCTATGGCAGTACTTC.

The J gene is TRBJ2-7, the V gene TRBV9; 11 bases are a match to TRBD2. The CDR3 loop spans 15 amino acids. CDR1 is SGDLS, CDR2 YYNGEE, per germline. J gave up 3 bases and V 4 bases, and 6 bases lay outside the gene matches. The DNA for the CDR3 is TGTGCCAGCAGCCTAGGGACTAGCGGAATCTACGAGCAGTACTTC. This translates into CASSLGTSGIYEQYF.

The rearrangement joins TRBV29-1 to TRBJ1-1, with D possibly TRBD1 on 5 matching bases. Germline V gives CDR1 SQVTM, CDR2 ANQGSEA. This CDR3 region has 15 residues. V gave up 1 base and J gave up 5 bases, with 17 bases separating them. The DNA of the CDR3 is TGCAGCGTTGAAGGGGCTCGGGGGTCACGGACTGAAGCTTTCTTT. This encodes CSVEGARGSRTEAFF.

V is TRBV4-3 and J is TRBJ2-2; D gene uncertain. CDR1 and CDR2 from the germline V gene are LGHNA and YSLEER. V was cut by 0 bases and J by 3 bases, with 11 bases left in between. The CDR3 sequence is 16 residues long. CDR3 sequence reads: CASSQDPPQDTGELFF. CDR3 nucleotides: TGCGCCAGCAGCCAAGACCCTCCCCAGGACACCGGGGAGCTGTTTTTT.

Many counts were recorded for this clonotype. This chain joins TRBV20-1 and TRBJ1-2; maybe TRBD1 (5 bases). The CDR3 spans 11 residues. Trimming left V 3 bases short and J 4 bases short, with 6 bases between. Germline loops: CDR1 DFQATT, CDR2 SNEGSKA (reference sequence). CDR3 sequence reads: CSASGGYGYTF. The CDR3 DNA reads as TGCAGTGCTAGCGGGGGCTATGGCTACACCTTC.

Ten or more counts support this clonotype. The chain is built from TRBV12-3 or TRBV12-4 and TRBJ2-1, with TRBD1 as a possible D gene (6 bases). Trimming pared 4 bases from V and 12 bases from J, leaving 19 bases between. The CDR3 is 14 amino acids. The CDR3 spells CASSSQTTGFMQFF. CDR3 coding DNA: TGTGCCAGCAGTTCACAGACTACAGGGTTTATGCAGTTCTTC.

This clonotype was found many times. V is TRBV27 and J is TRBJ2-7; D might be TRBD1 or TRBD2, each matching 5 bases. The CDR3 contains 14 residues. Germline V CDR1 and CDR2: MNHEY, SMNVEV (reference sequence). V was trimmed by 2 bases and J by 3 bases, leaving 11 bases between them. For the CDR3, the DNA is TGTGCCAGCAGTTTAGAGGGGCTCGGCTACGAGCAGTACTTC. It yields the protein CASSLEGLGYEQYF.

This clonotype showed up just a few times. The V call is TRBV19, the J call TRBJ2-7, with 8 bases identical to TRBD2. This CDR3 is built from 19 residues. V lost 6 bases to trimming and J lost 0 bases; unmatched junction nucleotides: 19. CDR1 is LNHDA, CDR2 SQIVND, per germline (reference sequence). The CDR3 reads CASSTIKRGGPSPSYEQYF. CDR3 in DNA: TGTGCCAGTAGCACGATCAAACGGGGGGGGCCCTCCCCCTCCTACGAGCAGTACTTC.

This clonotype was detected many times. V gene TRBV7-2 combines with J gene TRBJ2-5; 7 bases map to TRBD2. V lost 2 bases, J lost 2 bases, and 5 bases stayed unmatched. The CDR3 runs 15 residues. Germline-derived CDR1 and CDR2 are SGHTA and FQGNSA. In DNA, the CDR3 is TGTGCCAGCAGCTTACCTAGCGGAGTACAAGAGACCCAGTACTTC. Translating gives CASSLPSGVQETQYF.

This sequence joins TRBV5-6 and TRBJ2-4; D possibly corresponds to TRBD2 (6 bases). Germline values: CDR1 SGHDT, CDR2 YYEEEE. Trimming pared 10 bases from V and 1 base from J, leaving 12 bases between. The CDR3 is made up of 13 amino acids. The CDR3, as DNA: TGTGCCTCCTTTGGGGGGGCCAAAAACATTCAGTACTTC. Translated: CASFGGAKNIQYF.

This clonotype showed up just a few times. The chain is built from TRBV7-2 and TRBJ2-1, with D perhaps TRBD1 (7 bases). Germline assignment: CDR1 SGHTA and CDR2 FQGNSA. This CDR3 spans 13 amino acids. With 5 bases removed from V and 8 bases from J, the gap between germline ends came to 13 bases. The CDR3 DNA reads TGTGCCAGCAGCCCGCAGGGGGGCTATGAGCAGTTCTTC. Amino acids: CASSPQGGYEQFF.

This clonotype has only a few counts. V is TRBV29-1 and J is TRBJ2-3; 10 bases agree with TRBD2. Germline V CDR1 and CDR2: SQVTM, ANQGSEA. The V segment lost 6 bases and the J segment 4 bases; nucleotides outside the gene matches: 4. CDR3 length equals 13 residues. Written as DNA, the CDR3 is TGCAGCGTAGCGGGAGGGCCCCCAGATACGCAGTATTTT. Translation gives CSVAGGPPDTQYF.